This entry lists 6 T cell receptor beta chains sequenced from one sample in a study of neurological immune-mediated disorders. TCRdb redid the calling of the 5' RACE reads with MiXCR, one entry per CDR3 protein. This sample yields 45,000 to 50,000 distinct CDR3 sequences, of which 3.5% to 5% are seen a single time; approximately 5.4% belongs to the top ten. The sequencing input was PBMCs. Receptors were obtained from a woman between 55 and 75 years old with multiple sclerosis.

This chain uses TRBV5-6 with TRBJ2-3; D not certain. Germline CDR1 SGHDT, CDR2 YYEEEE. The CDR3 runs to 12 residues. The germline V and J ends were trimmed by 3 bases and 2 bases, with 4 bases remaining between them. CDR3 bases: TGTGCCAGCAGCTCGCACACAGATACGCAGTATTTT. This sequence encodes CASSSHTDTQYF.

The chain couples TRBV15 to TRBJ2-2; D call uncertain. The germline V gene encodes CDR1 LNHNV and CDR2 YYDKDF (reference sequence). The length of the CDR3 is 12 residues. The ends were cut back, 8 bases at V and 8 bases at J, with 12 bases in the middle. The CDR3 sequence is CATLRSRGELFF. The CDR3, as DNA: TGTGCCACCTTGAGGAGCCGAGGGGAGCTGTTTTTT. The entire variable domain, with the rest obtained from reference TRBV15 and TRBJ2-2, is as follows: DAMVIQNPRYQVTQFGKPVTLSCSQTLNHNVMYWYQQKSSQAPKLLFHYYDKDFNNEADTPDNFQSRRPNTSFCFLDIRSPGLGDTAMYLCATLRSRGELFFGEGSRLTVL.

This clonotype was seen repeatedly, ten times or more. J is TRBJ2-7 and V is TRBV10-2; D possibly corresponds to TRBD1 (5 bases). Germline V gene lookup returns CDR1 WSHSY and CDR2 SAAADI. CDR3 length equals 15 residues. Trimming took 2 bases from V and 0 from J, leaving 11 bases between them. CDR3 DNA sequence: TGCGCCAGCAGTGAGGGGGCAGAAAGCTCCTACGAGCAGTACGTC. Translating gives CASSEGAESSYEQYV.

V and J are TRBV18 and TRBJ1-5, with D perhaps TRBD1 (5 bases). The V end lost 6 bases, the J end lost 3 bases, and 9 bases lay between the germline ends. The CDR3 has 13 amino acids. Germline V CDR1 and CDR2: KGHSH, LQKENI. CDR3 region: CASSDSYNQPQHF. CDR3 sequence (DNA): TGTGCCAGCTCCGACAGCTACAATCAGCCCCAGCATTTT.

This clonotype was recorded many times. The chain uses TRBV7-9 and TRBJ2-5; 8 nucleotides agree with TRBD1. The CDR3 spans 14 residues. Germline lookup yields CDR1 SEHNR and CDR2 FQNEAQ (reference sequence). V lost 4 bases to trimming and J lost 5 bases; unmatched junction nucleotides: 6. Here the CDR3 DNA reads TGTGCCAGCAGCTCACGGACAGGGCGGGAGACCCAGTACTTC. This codes for CASSSRTGRETQYF.

This clonotype showed up many times. This chain connects TRBV29-1 to TRBJ2-2; D gene uncertain. This CDR3 contains 14 residues. Trimming shortened V by 4 bases and J by 8 bases, and 17 bases separated the two germline ends. CDR1 and CDR2 from the germline V gene are SQVTM and ANQGSEA. The CDR3 coding sequence is TGCAGCGTTGCACTACGCCTGGATTCTGGGGAGCTGTTTTTT. This gives the protein CSVALRLDSGELFF.